Listed below are T cell receptor beta chains from one sample, sequenced in a study of CD4 T cell repertoires in COVID-19. Only in-frame clones appear in the TCRdb table, and some are missing; sequencing was by immunoSEQ multiplex PCR. The repertoire holds fewer than 25,000 clones, about nine tenths seen once, with about 0.6% in the top ten. The sample was central memory CD4+ T cells from blood, taken before the COVID-19 pandemic. These receptors all stem from a human donor who had COVID-19. The CDR3 runs from the conserved cysteine through the conserved F or W. Each record gives: J gene, D gene, V gene, clone size, CDR3 protein, CDR3 DNA. The D gene is left open where the match is weak. Some rows mark clone size as missing; the rest say once, few, many or name a class of expanded clone.

J: TRBJ1-2
D: TRBD1
V: TRBV11-2
size: .
CDR3: CASSSTRDRGPNYGYTF
DNA: TGTGCCAGCAGCTCGACCCGGGACAGGGGGCCTAACTATGGCTACACCTTC

J: TRBJ2-5
D: TRBD2
V: TRBV7-7
size: .
CDR3: CASSSSGGYQETQYF
DNA: TGTGCCAGCAGCTCTAGCGGGGGGTACCAAGAGACCCAGTACTTC

J: TRBJ2-1
D: .
V: TRBV6-1
size: .
CDR3: CASSGLAVNEQFF
DNA: TGTGCCAGCAGTGGATTAGCGGTTAATGAGCAGTTCTTC

J: TRBJ1-2
D: .
V: TRBV19
size: .
CDR3: CASSTPGPSRGYDNYGYTF
DNA: TGTGCCAGTAGTACCCCGGGGCCTTCCCGGGGGTACGATAATTATGGCTACACCTTC

J: TRBJ2-7
D: .
V: TRBV18
size: .
CDR3: CASSPPGHNTYEQYF
DNA: TGTGCCAGCTCACCACCGGGACACAATACCTACGAGCAGTACTTC

J: TRBJ2-7
D: .
V: TRBV6-1
size: .
CDR3: CASSYATDPREQYF
DNA: TGTGCCAGCAGCTATGCGACAGACCCTCGGGAGCAGTACTTC

J: TRBJ1-2
D: .
V: TRBV7-2
size: .
CDR3: CASSLAAGYGYTF
DNA: TGTGCCAGCAGCTTAGCGGCAGGTTATGGCTACACCTTC

J: TRBJ1-5
D: .
V: TRBV10-3
size: few
CDR3: CAISDRVEQPQHF
DNA: TGTGCCATCAGTGACAGGGTAGAACAGCCCCAGCATTTT

J: TRBJ2-2
D: TRBD1
V: TRBV7-2
size: .
CDR3: CASSTGTGAWAGELFF
DNA: TGTGCCAGCAGCACAGGGACAGGGGCTTGGGCCGGGGAGCTGTTTTTT

J: TRBJ2-5
D: TRBD2
V: TRBV5-1
size: .
CDR3: CASSLTSGPLRETQYF
DNA: TGCGCCAGCAGCCTGACTAGCGGGCCTCTCCGAGAGACCCAGTACTTC

J: TRBJ2-5
D: TRBD2
V: TRBV5-1
size: .
CDR3: CASSFSGRGETQYF
DNA: TGCGCCAGCAGCTTCAGCGGGAGGGGGGAGACCCAGTACTTC

J: TRBJ2-1
D: TRBD2
V: TRBV28
size: .
CDR3: CASSPRGAGEGNEQFF
DNA: TGTGCCAGCAGTCCCCGCGGAGCGGGAGAAGGCAATGAGCAGTTCTTC

J: TRBJ2-6
D: TRBD1
V: TRBV18
size: .
CDR3: CASSLRVSRTGEFSGANVLTF
DNA: TGTGCCAGCTCACTACGGGTCTCCCGGACAGGGGAATTCTCTGGGGCCAACGTCCTGACTTTC

J: TRBJ2-2
D: .
V: TRBV5-6
size: .
CDR3: CASSFISLDTKGAGELFF
DNA: TGTGCCAGCAGCTTTATCTCCTTGGACACCAAAGGAGCCGGGGAGCTGTTTTTT

J: TRBJ2-7
D: .
V: TRBV7-2
size: .
CDR3: CASSPAYEQYF
DNA: TGTGCCAGCAGCCCCGCCTACGAGCAGTACTTC

J: TRBJ2-3
D: .
V: TRBV18
size: .
CDR3: CASERQRVDTQYF
DNA: TGTGCCAGCGAGCGCCAGAGGGTGGATACGCAGTATTTT

J: TRBJ2-7
D: TRBD1
V: TRBV2
size: once
CDR3: CASRGTVSSYEQYF
DNA: TGTGCCAGCAGGGGGACAGTGAGCTCCTACGAGCAGTACTTC

J: TRBJ2-7
D: TRBD1
V: TRBV10-3
size: .
CDR3: CAISEHGGQGAYEQYF
DNA: TGTGCCATCAGTGAACATGGGGGACAGGGAGCCTACGAGCAGTACTTC

J: TRBJ2-4
D: TRBD1
V: TRBV28
size: .
CDR3: CASSQGQGGKNIQYF
DNA: TGTGCCAGCAGTCAAGGACAGGGGGGAAAAAACATTCAGTACTTC

J: TRBJ1-2
D: .
V: TRBV7-8
size: .
CDR3: CASSATGYGYTF
DNA: TGTGCCAGCAGCGCAACCGGCTATGGCTACACCTTC

J: TRBJ2-2
D: .
V: TRBV9
size: .
CDR3: CASSSVEGGELFF
DNA: TGTGCCAGCAGCTCTGTGGAGGGCGGGGAGCTGTTTTTT

J: TRBJ2-5
D: TRBD2
V: TRBV27
size: .
CDR3: CASRPGLAGVETQYF
DNA: TGTGCCAGCAGACCGGGACTAGCGGGAGTAGAGACCCAGTACTTC

J: TRBJ1-2
D: .
V: TRBV19
size: .
CDR3: CASSSQSGGYGYTF
DNA: TGTGCCAGTAGTTCCCAATCGGGGGGGTATGGCTACACCTTC

J: TRBJ2-7
D: .
V: TRBV7-2
size: .
CDR3: CASSLTGAELYEQYF
DNA: TGTGCCAGCAGCTTAACGGGAGCGGAGCTCTACGAGCAGTACTTC